A single T cell receptor (beta chain) is shown here with its context. What it binds is not known. The use of a sample-barcoded 5' primer and a J-beta primer mix characterized a second PCR of about 7 to 12 cycles. Sequencing of every sample gave 2.5 million or more CDR3-containing paired-end reads. From the 5' RACE reads, TCRdb called clonotypes with MiXCR, one entry per CDR3 protein. The table lists 1.5 million to 2 million distinct CDR3 sequences, about 39% of them singletons. Each sample provided at least 5 micrograms of extracted total RNA. With 0 bases removed from V and 3 bases from J, the gap between germline ends came to 5 bases. This CDR3 contains 13 residues. Germline V gives CDR1 KGHSH, CDR2 LQKENI. This entry comes from a study of blood T cells in healthy people across ages. Study overall: About one barcoded beta molecule per two T cells was captured by template switching. Study-level points and caveats: It was the long-lived donors that had more naive CD4+ cells and higher diversity than aged donors.

The sequenced sample was blood. This clonotype was obtained from a human donor in good health. The chain carries TRBV18 and TRBJ2-5, with D tentatively TRBD2 (5 bases). CDR3 DNA sequence: TGTGCCAGCTCACCACCGGAGGAAGAGACCCAGTACTTC. This gives the protein CASSPPEEETQYF.